These 8 T cell receptor beta chains share one sample of origin, sequenced in a study of identical twins' blood T cells. TCRdb redid the calling of the 5' RACE reads with MiXCR, one entry per CDR3 protein. This sample has hundreds of thousands of distinct CDR3 sequences, with more than 25% found just once. The sample consisted of PBMCs. The source of these receptors is a woman aged 18 to 55 in good health.

V is TRBV11-1 and J is TRBJ1-4; D gene uncertain. The CDR3 extends over 14 amino acids. Germline assignment: CDR1 SGHAT and CDR2 FQDESV (reference sequence). The germline V and J ends were trimmed by 7 bases and 7 bases, with 16 bases remaining between them. The CDR3 sequence is CASTTTVEGEKLFF. In DNA form, the CDR3 reads TGTGCCAGCACGACTACAGTGGAAGGTGAAAAACTGTTTTTT.

The V gene is TRBV20-1, the J gene TRBJ2-1, with TRBD2 matching 9 bases. Germline V gives CDR1 DFQATT, CDR2 SNEGSKA (reference sequence). The V and J ends lost 3 bases and 7 bases, in that order; junction bases with no gene match: 7. The CDR3 sequence is 14 residues long. CDR3 region: CSASGSSGANEQFF. The CDR3 bases are TGCAGTGCTAGTGGTTCTAGCGGGGCGAATGAGCAGTTCTTC.

The V gene is TRBV11-2, the J gene TRBJ1-2; D unresolved. From germline, CDR1 is SGHAT and CDR2 FQNNGV. V was pared by 5 bases and J by 7 bases, with 23 bases between. This CDR3 contains 16 residues. The chain's CDR3 is CASSGIGRLSRSGYTF. In DNA, the CDR3 is TGTGCCAGCAGCGGTATAGGTCGACTCTCTAGGAGTGGCTACACCTTC.

This chain joins TRBV7-2 and TRBJ2-3, with unresolved D. The CDR3 loop spans 15 amino acids. Germline-derived CDR1 and CDR2 are SGHTA and FQGNSA. The V end lost 2 bases, the J end lost 7 bases, and 16 bases lay between the germline ends. The CDR3 here is CASSLTQALTYTQYF. CDR3 DNA sequence: TGTGCCAGCAGCTTAACGCAGGCCCTCACGTATACGCAGTATTTT.

The chain recombines TRBV12-3 or TRBV12-4 with TRBJ2-7; D is possibly TRBD1 or TRBD2 (5 bases each). The V and J ends lost 5 bases and 5 bases respectively, with 19 bases between them. The length of the CDR3 is 15 residues. The CDR3 nucleotides read TGTGCCAGCAGTCCGACCGGGACCCTAGCCCACGAGCAGTACTTC. Its translation: CASSPTGTLAHEQYF.

The chain employs TRBV7-9 and TRBJ2-3; tentative D call: TRBD1 (6 bases). The CDR3 runs 15 residues. Trimming stripped 4 bases from V and 6 bases from J, with 17 bases between. Germline V gene lookup returns CDR1 SEHNR and CDR2 FQNEAQ (reference sequence). CDR3 loop: CASSSSRDTMDTQYF. The CDR3 region has the DNA TGTGCCAGCAGCTCATCCCGGGACACGATGGATACGCAGTATTTT.

V and J are TRBV19 and TRBJ1-3; D unresolved. The CDR3 runs 12 residues. Germline V gives CDR1 LNHDA, CDR2 SQIVND (reference sequence). The V and J ends lost 7 bases and 8 bases respectively, with 12 bases between them. As DNA, the CDR3 is TGTGCCAGTACACCGGGTTGGGACACCATATATTTT. Translated, it gives CASTPGWDTIYF. The whole variable domain, filled in from reference TRBV19 and TRBJ1-3, reads DGGITQSPKYLFRKEGQNVTLSCEQNLNHDAMYWYRQDPGQGLRLIYYSQIVNDFQKGDIAEGYSVSREKKESFPLTVTSAQKNPTAFYLCASTPGWDTIYFGEGSWLTVV.

The J gene is TRBJ1-1, the V gene TRBV7-2; D gene ambiguous. There are 13 residues in the CDR3. Trimming took off 2 bases at V and 6 bases at J, with 10 bases between the two ends. Germline values: CDR1 SGHTA, CDR2 FQGNSA. CDR3 in DNA: TGTGCCAGCAGCTTACTAAGGGAGGCTGAAGCTTTCTTT. Encoded protein: CASSLLREAEAFF.